The clone carrying this TCR beta chain was seen only a few times. The data belong to a study of human T cells and chemical hapten exposure. TCRdb analysed the RACE reads with MiXCR anew, one entry per CDR3 protein. The data contain more than 250,000 distinct CDR3 sequences, over 8% of them singletons. Time point reported: pre-sensitization, week 0. The sample's treatment: therapeutic diphenylcyclopropenone sensitization with weekly scalp DPC. The CDR3 totals 13 residues. The germline V gene has CDR1 SEHNR and CDR2 FQNEAQ (reference sequence). Trimming stripped 5 bases from V and 7 bases from J, with 14 bases between.

The source material was whole blood, sampled in connection with sensitization to the hapten diphenylcyclopropenone (DPC). This TCR was recovered from a woman in her forties with alopecia areata. Some clones in this sample may be carry-over from other donors' samples. The V gene is TRBV7-9, the J gene TRBJ1-1; D unresolved. The CDR3 here is CASSTIENGEAFF. In DNA, the CDR3 is TGTGCCAGCAGCACCATAGAGAACGGTGAAGCTTTCTTT.